This TCR beta chain was sequenced during a study of control samples from healthy donors and cancer patients. CDR1 and CDR2 (germline): SNHLY, FYNNEI. This CDR3 region has 13 residues. V lost 4 bases, J lost 3 bases, and 7 bases lay in between. Some clones are missing from TCRdb's copy, which holds only in-frame ones; the method was immunoSEQ multiplex PCR. The table records several thousand clones, over 75% of them present only once. The V and J genes are TRBV2 and TRBJ1-5; D not resolved. The clonotype was recovered from a man in his sixties with colorectal cancer. The sample was PBMCs. CDR3 coding DNA: TGTGCCAGCAGTGCAGACGTCAATCAGCCCCAGCATTTT. It codes for CASSADVNQPQHF.